A single sample is the source of the 17 T cell receptor beta chains below, sequenced in a study of regulatory T cells in long-lasting Graves disease. Described time point: newly diagnosed GD, antithyroid drugs for less than 3 months. The TCR library used RNA extracted from PBMCs. Through Arm-PCR of CDR3 regions and iRepertoire HTBI primers, TCR beta libraries were built. TCRdb called the multiplex PCR reads again in MiXCR, with one record for every CDR3 protein. The sample carries about 460,000 distinct CDR3 sequences, approximately 14% recorded once. The data were also submitted as part of a second study, on T cells in Graves' hyperthyroidism and ophthalmopathy.

This specimen consisted of peripheral blood mononuclear cells (PBMCs), obtained at new diagnosis, from a patient treated with antithyroid drugs. The receptors were gathered from a woman aged 50 to 65 with Graves disease.

The rearrangement joins TRBV9 to TRBJ2-2, with 7 bases fitting TRBD2. Germline V gene sequence: CDR1 SGDLS, CDR2 YYNGEE. V was clipped by 0 bases and J by 0 bases; unmatched bases: 8. The CDR3 has 18 residues. The CDR3 loop is CASSVAVLTSSNTGELFF. The DNA for the CDR3 is TGTGCCAGCAGCGTAGCCGTTCTGACTAGCTCGAACACCGGGGAGCTGTTTTTT. The whole variable domain, remainder taken from reference TRBV9 and TRBJ2-2, is DSGVTQTPKHLITATGQRVTLRCSPRSGDLSVYWYQQSLDQGLQFLIQYYNGEERAKGNILERFSAQQFPDLHSELNLSSLELGDSALYFCASSVAVLTSSNTGELFFGEGSRLTVL.

The rearrangement joins TRBV19 to TRBJ1-5; D gene uncertain. The CDR3 consists of 16 residues. The V end was cut by 7 bases, the J end by 7 bases, with 23 bases between. CDR1 LNHDA and CDR2 SQIVND come from the germline V gene (reference sequence). DNA of the CDR3: TGTGCCAGTACTCGTTTAACGAGGGTTATCGGGCAGCCCCAGCATTTT. Amino acids: CASTRLTRVIGQPQHF.

Points on this clonotype: Possible read error: a much larger clone is one base away. The gene calls are TRBV28 and TRBJ2-2, with 7 bases matching TRBD2. This CDR3 has 24 residues. The V and J ends lost 1 base and 8 bases, in that order; junction bases with no gene match: 34. Germline-derived CDR1 and CDR2 are MDHEN and SYDVKM. The CDR3 DNA sequence: TGTGCCAGCAGTTTATCGAGTCCGACCCGGGGGAACTCGGGCGGTACTGGCGGGAGTGGGGAGCTGTTTTTT. It specifies CASSLSSPTRGNSGGTGGSGELFF.

The CDR3 reads CASSPGPGYNSPLHF. The CDR3 coding sequence is TGTGCCAGCAGCCCAGGACCAGGGTATAATTCACCCCTCCACTTT. This chain joins TRBV13 and TRBJ1-6; a weak D match, TRBD1 (5 bases). This CDR3 spans 15 amino acids. Germline CDR1 and CDR2: PRHDT and FYEKMQ (reference sequence). V lost 5 bases and J lost 4, with 12 bases in between. Using reference TRBV13 and TRBJ1-6 for the parts outside the CDR3, the full variable domain is AAGVIQSPRHLIKEKRETATLKCYPIPRHDTVYWYQQGPGQDPQFLISFYEKMQSDKGSIPDRFSAQQFSDYHSELNMSSLELGDSALYFCASSPGPGYNSPLHFGNGTRLTVT.

This clonotype occurred many times. CDR3 DNA: TGTGCCAGCAGGCCGCCGGGACTAGCGGGAGTTAGCGGGGAGCTGTTTTTT. Its protein product is CASRPPGLAGVSGELFF. The rearrangement joins TRBV7-3 to TRBJ2-2; 14 bases align to TRBD2. The germline CDR1 and CDR2 sequences are SGHTA and FQGTGA. The CDR3 has 17 amino acids. J was trimmed by 7 bases and V by 6 bases; bases with no gene match: 10.

This clonotype has a count of ten or more. The genes are TRBV7-2 and TRBJ2-1; the match to TRBD2 covers 10 bases. V was pared by 7 bases and J by 0 bases, with 3 bases of the junction left unmatched. CDR1 SGHTA and CDR2 FQGNSA come from the germline V gene. This CDR3 is 15 amino acids long. The DNA for the CDR3 is TGTGCCAGCAAATCTAGCGGGAGCTCCTACAATGAGCAGTTCTTC. As protein: CASKSSGSSYNEQFF.

There are many counts of this clonotype. This rearrangement joins TRBV27 to TRBJ1-5; D unresolved. The CDR3 contains 15 residues. Trimming cost V 2 bases and J 0 bases, with 8 bases left between them. The germline V gene encodes CDR1 MNHEY and CDR2 SMNVEV (reference sequence). CDR3 in amino acids: CASSLQANSNQPQHF. In DNA form, the CDR3 reads TGTGCCAGCAGTTTACAGGCTAATAGCAATCAGCCCCAGCATTTT.

Concerning this clonotype: The final CDR3 position lacks the conserved phenylalanine or tryptophan, pointing to a likely read error. The rearrangement joins TRBV2 to TRBJ2-1; weak D call: TRBD2 (6 bases). Trimming removed 4 bases from V and 5 bases from J, with 9 bases in between. The CDR3 has 13 residues. Germline V gene data show CDR1 as SNHLY and CDR2 as FYNNEI. DNA for the CDR3: TGTGCCAGCAGTGTCCCGGGGGACAATGAGCAGTTCCTC. Translation: CASSVPGDNEQFL.

This clonotype was picked up many times. The chain has TRBV7-8 and TRBJ2-7; D is perhaps TRBD1 or TRBD2 (5 bases each). Germline CDR1 SGHVS, CDR2 FQNEAQ. There are 17 residues in the CDR3. Trimming took off 3 bases at V and 0 bases at J, with 18 bases between the two ends. The CDR3 DNA sequence: TGTGCCAGCAGCTTGGGGCTGGGACCCAGGAGCTCCTACGAGCAGTACTTC. Translation: CASSLGLGPRSSYEQYF.

The table lists this clonotype with many counts. V is TRBV2 and J is TRBJ2-1, with D possibly being TRBD1 (6 bases). CDR3 length equals 14 residues. V gave up 5 bases and J gave up 12 bases, with 20 bases separating them. Germline CDR1 reads SNHLY; CDR2 reads FYNNEI. DNA of the CDR3: TGTGCCAGCAGTAGTATAGCAGGGGCGTCGGGGCAGTTCTTC. Translation: CASSSIAGASGQFF. The entire variable domain, with the rest obtained from reference TRBV2 and TRBJ2-1, is as follows: EPEVTQTPSHQVTQMGQEVILRCVPISNHLYFYWYRQILGQKVEFLVSFYNNEISEKSEIFDDQFSVERPDGSNFTLKIRSTKLEDSAMYFCASSSIAGASGQFFGPGTRLTVL.

On this clonotype itself: A much more abundant neighbour one base away suggests this may be a read error. The chain has TRBV28 and TRBJ2-4; 14 nucleotides line up with TRBD2. V dropped 5 bases and J dropped 7; count of bases not matched to a gene: 10. The germline gives CDR1 MDHEN, CDR2 SYDVKM. The CDR3 is made up of 17 amino acids. CDR3 coding DNA: TGTGCCAGCAGTCCCCCCGGACTAGCGGGAGGCTTCAACATTCAGTACTTC. This translates into CASSPPGLAGGFNIQYF.

This clonotype was observed at least ten times. CDR3 region: CASSSGGRLDQPQHF. The DNA for the CDR3 is TGTGCCAGCAGTTCAGGGGGCCGGTTGGATCAGCCCCAGCATTTT. The chain recombines TRBV3-1 with TRBJ1-5, with 8 bases lining up with TRBD1. V was clipped by 6 bases and J by 5 bases; unmatched bases: 9. The germline gives CDR1 LGHDT, CDR2 YNNKEL (reference sequence). The CDR3 is 15 residues long.

This clonotype was counted ten times or more. The chain has TRBV9 and TRBJ1-2; D is perhaps TRBD1 (5 bases). CDR1 is SGDLS and CDR2 is YYNGEE in the germline V gene. Trimming removed 3 bases from V and 4 bases from J, with 13 bases in between. The CDR3 is made up of 14 amino acids. CDR3: CASSGLKGTYGYTF. In DNA form, the CDR3 reads TGTGCCAGCAGCGGTCTCAAGGGGACCTATGGCTACACCTTC.

This clonotype was seen only a few times. The J gene is TRBJ2-1, the V gene TRBV30, with 9 bases lining up with TRBD2. V lost 4 bases to trimming and J lost 6 bases; unmatched junction nucleotides: 22. The germline V gene encodes CDR1 GTSNPN and CDR2 SVGIG (reference sequence). The CDR3 has 19 amino acids. The CDR3 coding sequence is TGTGCCTGGATCCCGGGACTAGCTAACCCGGGAGCCCCGACCAATGAGCAGTTCTTC. Its translation: CAWIPGLANPGAPTNEQFF.

Remarks on this clonotype: The CDR3 does not end in the conserved phenylalanine or tryptophan, so this is likely a read error. This rearrangement joins TRBV28 to TRBJ1-1; TRBD1 matches at 11 bases. This CDR3 comprises 15 residues. Germline CDR1 and CDR2: MDHEN and SYDVKM. J lost 4 bases, V lost 6 bases, and 7 bases had no gene match. CDR3 protein: CASSSPGQGATEAFS. In DNA, the CDR3 is TGTGCCAGCAGCTCCCCCGGACAGGGGGCCACTGAAGCTTTCTCT.

In this sample, this clonotype turned up many times. V gene TRBV6-1 combines with J gene TRBJ2-7, with D possibly matching TRBD1 (6 bases). This CDR3 has 13 amino acids. CDR1 and CDR2 (germline): MNHNS, SASEGT. The germline V and J ends were trimmed by 4 bases and 8 bases, with 15 bases remaining between them. CDR3 nucleotide sequence: TGTGCCAGCAGTGCCCACGACAGGACCAAGCAGTACTTC. It translates to CASSAHDRTKQYF.

At least ten counts were recorded for this clonotype. The genes are TRBV27 and TRBJ1-1, with D possibly TRBD1 on 5 matching bases. The CDR3 is 14 amino acids. Trimming took 5 bases from V and 4 from J, leaving 14 bases between them. Looked up from germline, CDR1 is MNHEY and CDR2 is SMNVEV (reference sequence). CDR3 DNA: TGTGCCAGCAGTGAATCAGGGATTGGCACTGAAGCTTTCTTT. It is translated as CASSESGIGTEAFF.